This TCR beta chain was observed in a study of T-cell reconstitution after alpha-beta-depleted transplantation in children. Points from the study as a whole: Surviving thymic progenitors and recipient T cells were the source of high TCRbeta diversity at day 60 in some patients. T-cell counts and diversity at one year following transplant were attributed mainly to newly produced T cells. Expanded graft clones numbering several hundred reportedly gave rise to alpha-beta T cells about two months after transplant.

In its sample, this clonotype was seen a few times. As yet, its antigen is unknown. This sample's TCRbeta library carried unique molecular identifier barcodes. TCRdb reanalysed the PCR reads using MiXCR and keeps one entry per CDR3 protein. The table has about 600,000 distinct CDR3 sequences, 10% to 15% seen once. Germline V lookup: CDR1 LNHNV, CDR2 YYDKDF (reference sequence). V lost 8 bases, J lost 2 bases, and 19 bases stayed unmatched. The CDR3 loop spans 18 amino acids. The chain recombines TRBV15 with TRBJ2-3; 7 nucleotides line up with TRBD1. The source was PBMCs, mostly from graft donor cells, collected 360 days after TCRalphabeta/CD19-depleted stem cell transplant. The TCR originated in a male patient younger than 18 who had a stem cell transplant for acute myeloid leukemia, so the T cells may come from the graft donor. The CDR3 bases are TGTGCCACCGGGAGAGGGGACAGCTCCCTTAAAACCACAGATACGCAGTATTTT. Its translation: CATGRGDSSLKTTDTQYF.